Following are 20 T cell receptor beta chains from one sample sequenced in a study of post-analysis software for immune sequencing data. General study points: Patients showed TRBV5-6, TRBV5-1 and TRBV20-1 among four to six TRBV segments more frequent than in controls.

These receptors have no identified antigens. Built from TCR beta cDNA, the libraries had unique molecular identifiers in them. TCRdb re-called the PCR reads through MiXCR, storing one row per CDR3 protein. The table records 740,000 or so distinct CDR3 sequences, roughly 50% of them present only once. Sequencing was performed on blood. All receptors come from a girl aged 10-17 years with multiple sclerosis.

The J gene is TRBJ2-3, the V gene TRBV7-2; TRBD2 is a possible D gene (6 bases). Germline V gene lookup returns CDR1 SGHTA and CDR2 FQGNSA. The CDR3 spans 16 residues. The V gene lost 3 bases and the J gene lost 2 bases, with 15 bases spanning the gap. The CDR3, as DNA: TGTGCCAGCAGCTTGGTCCCCGGGGGAATCACAGATACGCAGTATTTT. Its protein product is CASSLVPGGITDTQYF.

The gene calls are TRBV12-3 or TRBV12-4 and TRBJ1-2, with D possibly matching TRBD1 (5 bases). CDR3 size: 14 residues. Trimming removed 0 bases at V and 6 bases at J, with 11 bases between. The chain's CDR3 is CASSLAGGFDGYTF. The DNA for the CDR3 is TGTGCCAGCAGTTTAGCGGGGGGGTTTGATGGCTACACCTTC.

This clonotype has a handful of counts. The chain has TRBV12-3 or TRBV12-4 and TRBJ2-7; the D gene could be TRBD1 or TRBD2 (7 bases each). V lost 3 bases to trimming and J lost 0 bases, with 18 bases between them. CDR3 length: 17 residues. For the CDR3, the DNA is TGTGCCAGCAGTTTTCGGGGGGACAGAGTCTTCTCCTACGAGCAGTACTTC. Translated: CASSFRGDRVFSYEQYF.

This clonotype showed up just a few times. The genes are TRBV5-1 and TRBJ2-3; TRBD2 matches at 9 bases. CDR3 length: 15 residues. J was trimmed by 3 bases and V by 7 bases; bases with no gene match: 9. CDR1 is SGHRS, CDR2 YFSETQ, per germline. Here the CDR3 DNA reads TGCGCCAGCGCCCCCGGTCTAGCGGGAACAGATACGCAGTATTTT. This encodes CASAPGLAGTDTQYF.

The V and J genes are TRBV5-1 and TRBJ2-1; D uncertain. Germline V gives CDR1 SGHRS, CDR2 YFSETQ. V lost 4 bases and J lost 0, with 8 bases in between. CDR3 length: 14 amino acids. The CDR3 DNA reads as TGCGCCAGCAGCATGGGAAACTCCTACAATGAGCAGTTCTTC. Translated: CASSMGNSYNEQFF.

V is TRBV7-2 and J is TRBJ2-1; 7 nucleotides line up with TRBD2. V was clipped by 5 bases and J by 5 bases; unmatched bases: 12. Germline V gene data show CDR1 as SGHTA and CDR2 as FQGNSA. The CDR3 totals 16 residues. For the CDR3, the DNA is TGTGCCAGCAGCCTACAGATTGGGCTAGCGGACAATGAGCAGTTCTTC. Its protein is CASSLQIGLADNEQFF.

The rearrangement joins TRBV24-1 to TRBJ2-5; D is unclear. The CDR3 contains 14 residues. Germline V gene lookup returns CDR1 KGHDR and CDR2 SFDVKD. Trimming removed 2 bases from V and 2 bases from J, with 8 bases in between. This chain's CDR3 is CATSDSREQETQYF. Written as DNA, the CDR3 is TGTGCCACCAGTGATTCTAGAGAGCAAGAGACCCAGTACTTC.

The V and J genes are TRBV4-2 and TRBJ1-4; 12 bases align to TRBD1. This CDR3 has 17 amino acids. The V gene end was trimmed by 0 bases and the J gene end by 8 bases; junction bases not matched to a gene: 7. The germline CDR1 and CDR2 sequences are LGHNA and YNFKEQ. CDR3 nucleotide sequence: TGTGCCAGCAGCCAAGAGGGGATGGGACAGGGGGCCGAAAAACTGTTTTTT. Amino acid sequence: CASSQEGMGQGAEKLFF.

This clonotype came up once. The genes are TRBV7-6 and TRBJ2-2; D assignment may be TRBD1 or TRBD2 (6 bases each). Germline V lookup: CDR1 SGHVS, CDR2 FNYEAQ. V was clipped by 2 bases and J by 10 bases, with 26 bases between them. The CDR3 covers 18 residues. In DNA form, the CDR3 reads TGTGCCAGCAGCTTATCAAAGGGGGGCAGTCTCGTACCGCCGGAGCTGTTTTTT. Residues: CASSLSKGGSLVPPELFF.

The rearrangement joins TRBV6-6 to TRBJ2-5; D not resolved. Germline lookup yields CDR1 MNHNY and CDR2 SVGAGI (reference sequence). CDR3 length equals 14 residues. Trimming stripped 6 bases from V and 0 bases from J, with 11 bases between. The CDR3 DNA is TGTGCCAGCAGCCACCTTGGGGACCAAGAGACCCAGTACTTC. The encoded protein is CASSHLGDQETQYF.

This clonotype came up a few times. The CDR3 bases are TGTGCCAGCAGCTCCTCGGGACTAGCTGCTTTCAATGAGCAGTTCTTC. It translates to CASSSSGLAAFNEQFF. The chain joins TRBV9 to TRBJ2-1; TRBD2 matches at 9 bases. CDR3 length: 16 residues. The germline V gene has CDR1 SGDLS and CDR2 YYNGEE. The junction had 11 bases not matched to a gene; V was cut back by 4 bases and J by 6 bases.

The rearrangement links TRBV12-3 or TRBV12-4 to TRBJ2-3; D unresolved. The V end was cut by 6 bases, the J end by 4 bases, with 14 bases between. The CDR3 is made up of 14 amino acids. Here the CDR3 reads CASSPTNGADTQYF. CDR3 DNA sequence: TGTGCCAGCAGCCCCACGAATGGCGCAGATACGCAGTATTTT.

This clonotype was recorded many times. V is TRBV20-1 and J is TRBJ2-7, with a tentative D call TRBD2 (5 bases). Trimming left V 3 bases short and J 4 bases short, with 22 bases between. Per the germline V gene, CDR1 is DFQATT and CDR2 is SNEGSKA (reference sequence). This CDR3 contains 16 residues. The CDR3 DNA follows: TGCAGTGCTAGCTTGTGGACTGGGGTTGGTGTTTACGAGCAGTACTTC. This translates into CSASLWTGVGVYEQYF.

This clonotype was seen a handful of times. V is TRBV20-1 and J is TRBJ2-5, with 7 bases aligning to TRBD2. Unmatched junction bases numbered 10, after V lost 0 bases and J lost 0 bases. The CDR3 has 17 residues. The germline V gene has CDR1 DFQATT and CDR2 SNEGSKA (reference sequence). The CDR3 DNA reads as TGCAGTGCTAGAGATCTGAGAAGCGGGGAGAACCAAGAGACCCAGTACTTC. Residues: CSARDLRSGENQETQYF.

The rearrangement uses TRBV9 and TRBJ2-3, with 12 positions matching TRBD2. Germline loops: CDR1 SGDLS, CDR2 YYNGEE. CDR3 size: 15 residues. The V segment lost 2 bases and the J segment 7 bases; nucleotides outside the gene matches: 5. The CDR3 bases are TGTGCCAGCAGCGTGACTAGCGGGAGTGTCCATACGCAGTATTTT. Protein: CASSVTSGSVHTQYF.

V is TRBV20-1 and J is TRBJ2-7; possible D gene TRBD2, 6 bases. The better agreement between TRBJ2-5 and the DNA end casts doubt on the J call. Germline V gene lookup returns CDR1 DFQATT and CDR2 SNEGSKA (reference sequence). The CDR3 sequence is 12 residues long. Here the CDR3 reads CSARSGVETQYF. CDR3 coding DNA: TGCAGTGCTAGGTCGGGAGTAGAGACCCAGTACTTC.

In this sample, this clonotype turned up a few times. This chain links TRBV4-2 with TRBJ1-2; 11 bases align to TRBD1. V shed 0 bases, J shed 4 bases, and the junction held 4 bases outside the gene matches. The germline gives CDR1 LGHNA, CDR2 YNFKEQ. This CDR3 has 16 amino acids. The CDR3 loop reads CASSQDGQGAVYGYTF. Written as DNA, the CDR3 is TGTGCCAGCAGCCAAGATGGACAGGGGGCGGTCTATGGCTACACCTTC.

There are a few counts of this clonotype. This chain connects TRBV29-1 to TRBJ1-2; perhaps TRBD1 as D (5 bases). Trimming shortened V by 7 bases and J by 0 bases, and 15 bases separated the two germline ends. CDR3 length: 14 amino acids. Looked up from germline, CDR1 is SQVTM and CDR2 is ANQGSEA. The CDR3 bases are TGCAGCGCCGAACGTGGGGCACCTAACTATGGCTACACCTTC. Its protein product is CSAERGAPNYGYTF.

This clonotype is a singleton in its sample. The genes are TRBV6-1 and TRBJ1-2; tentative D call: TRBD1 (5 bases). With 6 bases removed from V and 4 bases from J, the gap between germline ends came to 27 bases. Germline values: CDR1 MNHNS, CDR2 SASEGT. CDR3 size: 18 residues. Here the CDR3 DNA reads TGTGCCAGCAGCCCCGATCCCGTTCGAGGGCCAGGGAGCTATGGCTACACCTTC. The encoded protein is CASSPDPVRGPGSYGYTF.

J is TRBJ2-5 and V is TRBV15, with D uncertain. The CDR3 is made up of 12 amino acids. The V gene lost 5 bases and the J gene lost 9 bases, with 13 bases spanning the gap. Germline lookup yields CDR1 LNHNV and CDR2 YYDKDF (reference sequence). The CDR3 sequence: CATSGVDRAQYF. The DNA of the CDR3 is TGTGCCACCAGCGGGGTCGACCGTGCCCAGTACTTC.